One T cell receptor beta chain is described in this entry. In its sample, this clone was seen a few times. Its recognized antigen is unknown. There are no base qualities to consult, and no much larger clone falls within one base. Genomic DNA was extracted from sorted cells with the Quick-DNA Microprep Kit. Amplification of TCRbeta DNA was done with the immunoSEQ hsTCRbeta kit, following the protocol from the manufacturer. TCRbeta libraries were sequenced on an Illumina MiSeq instrument. As for the original processing: Removing out-of-frame sequences left some 2,200,000 distinct TCRbeta sequences, an average of about 70,000 per individual. Two values were used to score each individual: the count of some 150 previously reported CMV-associated TCRbeta sequences and the total count of productive distinct TCRbeta sequences. A beta-binomial model was reimplemented in Python, and scikit-learn random forests with default parameters were trained on US cohort data. On the Belgian cohort, classifier performance was reported as the median AUC, along with percentile confidence intervals, across 10,000 bootstrap iterations. The clones in this table, taken by TCRdb from immuneACCESS, are in-frame only. Not every clone is retained; where verified, under half of the shortfall comes from an unresolved V gene, and the cause of the rest is unknown. D and trimming come from the DNA, and the V and J calls and clone size come from that table. Within this sample are tens of thousands of clones, with approximately 77% of them counted one time only. The top ten clones comprise around 0.81% of the sample.

The data were taken from a study of memory CD4+ T cells and cytomegalovirus serostatus (dated by TCRdb to about 2019). Turning to the overall study: The cohort included roughly 35 healthy adults from Belgium, of whom 9 were CMV seropositive and 24 were CMV seronegative. CD4+ memory TCRbeta repertoires of a Belgian cohort with known cytomegalovirus serostatus were sequenced in order to replicate a published TCR-based CMV serostatus classifier.

The research as a whole found: CMV serostatus prediction reached a median bootstrapped AUC of about 0.95 with the original framework and 0.91 with a US-trained random forest. Unlike the original study, which covered naive and memory CD4+ and CD8+ populations, the Belgian study sequenced only CD4+CD45RO+ memory cells. The original-framework classifier achieved a median bootstrapped AUC of roughly 0.95 with a 95% CI of 0.76-1.00 on the Belgian cohort. Among the 160 or so previously reported CMV-associated TCRbeta sequences, 67 showed up in the CD4+ memory repertoires, with each one found in between one and five individuals. Results were interpreted as suggesting that the CMV-associated TCR signature is largely present in the CD4+ memory repertoire.

A distance of 18 bases separates the germline ends of V and J, which lose 7 bases and 12 bases respectively. Taken from the germline V gene (reference sequence), the CDR1 and CDR2 loops are GTSNPN and SVGIG. The CDR3 numbers 11 residues from cysteine through phenylalanine. Just the 33-base CDR3 DNA is kept, in frame starting at base 1. A FACSAria II was used to sort memory CD4+ T cells, defined as single viable CD3+CD4+CD8-CD45RO+ cells. To determine CMV serostatus, a Roche Elecsys assay was used that detects serum IgG against CMV pp150, pp28, p38 and p52. After the samples were thawed, total CD4+ T cells were enriched through positive selection using CD4 magnetic microbeads. Samples originated from another study that specifically interrogated the CD4+ T cell memory repertoire. Following standard operating procedures, peripheral blood mononuclear cells were isolated and cryopreserved, while serum was kept at -80 degrees C. The staining used CD3-PerCP (BW264/56), CD4-APC (RPA-T4), CD45RO-PE (UCHT1) and CD8-Pacific Orange (3B5) antibodies, and Sytox blue was used to exclude non-viable cells.

The TCR comes from an adult in good health and CMV-seronegative. Sequences were obtained from memory CD4+ T cells from blood. The sequence links TRBV30 to TRBJ1-1; tentative D gene TRBD1, with 5 bases matching. The CDR3 sequence is CASKRGEMSFF. The DNA sequence reads TGTGCCTCAAAGCGAGGGGAGATGTCTTTCTTT.